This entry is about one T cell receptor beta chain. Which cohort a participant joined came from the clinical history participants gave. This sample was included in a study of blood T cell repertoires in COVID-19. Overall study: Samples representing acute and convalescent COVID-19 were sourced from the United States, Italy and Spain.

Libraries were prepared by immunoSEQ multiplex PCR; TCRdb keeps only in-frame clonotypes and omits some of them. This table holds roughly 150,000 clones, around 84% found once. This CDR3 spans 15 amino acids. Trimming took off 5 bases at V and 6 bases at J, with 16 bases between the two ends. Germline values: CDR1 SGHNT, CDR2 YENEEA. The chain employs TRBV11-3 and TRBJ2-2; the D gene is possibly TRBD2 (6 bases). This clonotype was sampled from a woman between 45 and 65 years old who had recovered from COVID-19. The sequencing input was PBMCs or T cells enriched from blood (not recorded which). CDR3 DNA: TGTGCCAGCAGCCTAACTGGGGGGTTGGCCGGGGAGCTGTTTTTT. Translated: CASSLTGGLAGELFF. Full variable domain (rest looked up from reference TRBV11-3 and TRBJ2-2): EAGVVQSPRYKIIEKKQPVAFWCNPISGHNTLYWYLQNLGQGPELLIRYENEEAVDDSQLPKDRFSAERLKGVDSTLKIQPAELGDSAVYLCASSLTGGLAGELFFGEGSRLTVL.